The 4 T cell receptor beta chains given below trace back to one sample, sequenced in a study of blood T cell repertoires in COVID-19 (dated by TCRdb to the early 2020s). Library creation used the immunoSEQ multiplex PCR assay. TCRdb stores this immuneACCESS table with in-frame sequences only. Part of the clones is absent; in the studies checked, under half of the shortfall reflects unresolved V genes, and no reason is known for the rest. Present in this sample are 200,000 to 250,000 clones, over 80% of which were seen just once. The ten largest make up 10% to 13% of the sample. Sequencing was done on a sample of PBMCs or T cells enriched from blood (not recorded which). The receptors come from a man aged 18 to 29 with acute COVID-19.

The V gene is TRBV7-9, the J gene TRBJ1-2, with 9 bases lining up with TRBD1. This CDR3 is 16 amino acids long. Germline V CDR1 and CDR2: SEHNR, FQNEAQ (reference sequence). With V trimmed by 3 bases and J by 4 bases, 9 bases remained unmatched. Here the CDR3 DNA reads TGTGCCAGCAGCTTGGCGGACAGGGGAGGGGCCTATGGCTACACCTTC. Amino acids: CASSLADRGGAYGYTF.

The CDR3 region has the DNA TGTGCCAGCAGCGATAGGACAGGCGGGGATGAGCAGTTCTTC. It translates to CASSDRTGGDEQFF. This chain connects TRBV3-1 (or the pseudogene TRBV3-2) to TRBJ2-1, with D possibly TRBD1 on 7 matching bases. Trimming left V 5 bases short and J 8 bases short, with 16 bases between. Per the germline V gene, CDR1 is LGHDT and CDR2 is YNNKEL (reference sequence). This CDR3 comprises 14 residues.

DNA of the CDR3: TGTGCCAGCAGTTTAAGAGTTTTGGGTCGGGAGGGCCCGGTACAAGAGACCCAGTACTTC. This sequence encodes CASSLRVLGREGPVQETQYF. The gene calls are TRBV28 and TRBJ2-5, with TRBD2 identical over 8 bases. V was clipped by 2 bases and J by 2 bases; unmatched bases: 19. This CDR3 has 20 residues. Germline V gene sequence: CDR1 MDHEN, CDR2 SYDVKM.

This sequence joins TRBV10-3 and TRBJ1-4; D remains ambiguous. V was cut by 0 bases and J by 7 bases, with 3 bases left in between. CDR1 is ENHRY and CDR2 is SYGVKD in the germline V gene. The CDR3 contains 12 residues. The DNA for the CDR3 is TGTGCCATCAGTGAGTCCCTTGAAAAACTGTTTTTT. This gives the protein CAISESLEKLFF.